The 16 T cell receptor beta chains reported below all come from one sample, sequenced in a study of response to subunit inactivated influenza vaccine. MiXCR was run by TCRdb on the RT-PCR reads, yielding one entry per CDR3 protein. The sample carries about 570,000 distinct CDR3 sequences, about 11% recorded once. The sample also formed part of further work on T cells expressing NK-cell markers. From that study: The cDNA for TCR beta came from 5'RACE template switching with UMIs.

The sequencing here drew on PBMCs from blood, taken on the day of vaccination. The receptors come from a man aged 45-60 years who received an inactivated influenza vaccine.

Only a few counts were recorded for this clonotype. V gene TRBV5-1 combines with J gene TRBJ1-2, with D tentatively TRBD1 (5 bases). V lost 9 bases and J 4 bases, leaving 19 bases between the germline ends. Germline lookup yields CDR1 SGHRS and CDR2 YFSETQ. The CDR3 loop spans 14 amino acids. The chain's CDR3 is CATNPGGSTYGYTF. DNA for the CDR3: TGCGCCACCAACCCGGGGGGGTCCACCTATGGCTACACCTTC.

This clonotype was recorded a few times. The gene calls are TRBV3-1 and TRBJ2-3; D tentatively fits TRBD1 or TRBD2 (6 bases each). V lost 4 bases to trimming and J lost 2 bases, with 34 bases between them. Germline V gene sequence: CDR1 LGHDT, CDR2 YNNKEL (reference sequence). The CDR3 has 22 amino acids. Written as DNA, the CDR3 is TGTGCCAGCAGCCGGGGGGCGCCGGGGTATCCCACCTCAAGCGGAGTCACAGATACGCAGTATTTT. This sequence encodes CASSRGAPGYPTSSGVTDTQYF.

This chain joins TRBV7-6 and TRBJ2-5; D might be TRBD2 (5 bases). This CDR3 contains 18 residues. Germline CDR1 and CDR2: SGHVS and FNYEAQ. Trimming cost V 5 bases and J 0 bases, with 22 bases left between them. DNA for the CDR3: TGTGCCAGCAGCAATCCAGTTAATCGAGCGGATTACCAAGAGACCCAGTACTTC. This codes for CASSNPVNRADYQETQYF. Based on the CDR3 plus reference TRBV7-6 and TRBJ2-5, the full variable domain is GAGVSQSPRYKVTKRGQDVALRCDPISGHVSLYWYRQALGQGPEFLTYFNYEAQQDKSGLPNDRFSAERPEGSISTLTIQRTEQRDSAMYRCASSNPVNRADYQETQYFGPGTRLLVL.

The V and J genes are TRBV5-1 and TRBJ2-5, with 8 bases matching TRBD2. Unmatched junction bases numbered 10, after V lost 3 bases and J lost 3 bases. This CDR3 comprises 16 residues. CDR1 and CDR2 (germline): SGHRS, YFSETQ. CDR3 amino acids: CASSSKPTSGKETQYF. In nucleotides, the CDR3 is TGCGCCAGCAGCTCCAAACCTACTAGCGGAAAAGAGACCCAGTACTTC. The full variable domain, its missing parts supplied by reference TRBV5-1 and TRBJ2-5, is KAGVTQTPRYLIKTRGQQVTLSCSPISGHRSVSWYQQTPGQGLQFLFEYFSETQRNKGNFPGRFSGRQFSNSRSEMNVSTLELGDSALYLCASSSKPTSGKETQYFGPGTRLLVL.

This chain joins TRBV10-3 and TRBJ2-3; D may be TRBD2 (7 bases). Trimming removed 7 bases at V and 1 base at J, with 15 bases between. This CDR3 contains 15 residues. Germline loops: CDR1 ENHRY, CDR2 SYGVKD. CDR3 protein: CAITQGGGRTDTQYF. CDR3 sequence (DNA): TGTGCCATCACCCAAGGCGGGGGCCGCACAGATACGCAGTATTTT.

This clonotype was recorded a few times. The chain joins TRBV4-2 to TRBJ2-7; the match to TRBD2 covers 10 bases. V lost 1 base to trimming and J lost 0 bases; unmatched junction nucleotides: 6. In germline, CDR1 is LGHNA, CDR2 YNFKEQ. The CDR3 consists of 17 residues. Here the CDR3 DNA reads TGTGCCAGCAGCCAAGCCACTAGCGGGGTCTACTCCTACGAGCAGTACTTC. Translation gives CASSQATSGVYSYEQYF.

This clonotype was seen more than once but under ten times. The V and J genes are TRBV6-2 or TRBV6-3 and TRBJ2-2; D unclear. This CDR3 has 15 residues. Germline CDR1 reads MNHEY; CDR2 reads SVGEGT. Trimming took 6 bases from V and 3 from J, leaving 14 bases between them. The CDR3 region is CASSPSAADTGELFF. As DNA, the CDR3 is TGTGCCAGCAGCCCCAGTGCCGCCGACACCGGGGAGCTGTTTTTT.

The V and J genes are TRBV24-1 and TRBJ1-2; D ambiguous. The CDR3 covers 12 residues. Germline CDR1 is KGHDR and CDR2 is SFDVKD. Between the trimmed V and J ends, which lost 4 bases and 2 bases, there was a span of 4 bases. CDR3 amino acids: CATSDSNYGYTF. In DNA form, the CDR3 reads TGTGCCACCAGTGACAGCAACTATGGCTACACCTTC.

In this sample, this clonotype turned up many times. This chain connects TRBV29-1 to TRBJ2-1; possibly TRBD2 for D (6 bases). The length of the CDR3 is 11 residues. The ends were cut back, 8 bases at V and 10 bases at J, with 15 bases in the middle. Germline assignment: CDR1 SQVTM and CDR2 ANQGSEA. The CDR3 DNA reads TGCAGCCTAGAAGCGGAGGGAGAGCAGTTCTTC. This encodes CSLEAEGEQFF.

This clonotype was seen a few times. This rearrangement joins TRBV7-2 to TRBJ2-5; 10 bases are shared with TRBD2. Germline V gene data show CDR1 as SGHTA and CDR2 as FQGNSA. The CDR3 length is 15 residues. V lost 2 bases, J lost 5 bases, and 5 bases stayed unmatched. CDR3: CASSLPAGGPETQYF. DNA of the CDR3: TGTGCCAGCAGCTTACCAGCGGGAGGGCCGGAGACCCAGTACTTC.

For this clonotype: A read error may produce the germline difference seen at one junction end. The chain recombines TRBV7-8 with TRBJ2-1, with D possibly being TRBD2 (6 bases). The CDR3 sequence is 14 residues long. Germline-derived CDR1 and CDR2 are SGHVS and FQNEAQ. The CDR3: CASSLIGAGTAPVF. CDR3 coding DNA: TGTGCCAGCAGCTTAATCGGTGCGGGGACGGCCCCAGTTTTC. Looking up the rest from reference TRBV7-8 and TRBJ2-1 gives the full variable domain: GAGVSQSPRYKVAKRGQDVALRCDPISGHVSLFWYQQALGQGPEFLTYFQNEAQLDKSGLPSDRFFAERPEGSVSTLKIQRTQQEDSAVYLCASSLIGAGTAPVFGPGTRLTVL.

This clonotype was seen at least ten times. The chain employs TRBV5-6 and TRBJ2-7, with D hard to call. Germline V gives CDR1 SGHDT, CDR2 YYEEEE. Trimming left V 1 base short and J 3 bases short, with 8 bases between. The CDR3 extends over 13 amino acids. Here the CDR3 reads CASSLSGYYEQYF. DNA for the CDR3: TGTGCCAGCAGCTTGTCCGGTTACTACGAGCAGTACTTC. The variable domain in full, completed from reference TRBV5-6 and TRBJ2-7, reads DAGVTQSPTHLIKTRGQQVTLRCSPKSGHDTVSWYQQALGQGPQFIFQYYEEEERQRGNFPDRFSGHQFPNYSSELNVNALLLGDSALYLCASSLSGYYEQYFGPGTRLTVT.

V gene TRBV12-3 or TRBV12-4 combines with J gene TRBJ2-2; TRBD1 agrees at 8 bases. The CDR3 has 15 residues. Unmatched junction bases numbered 10, after V lost 7 bases and J lost 6 bases. CDR3 region: CASNLGQAFSGELFF. CDR3 coding DNA: TGTGCCAGCAACTTGGGACAGGCTTTTTCCGGGGAGCTGTTTTTT.

This clonotype has more than one count but fewer than ten. This chain links TRBV10-3 with TRBJ2-7; no clear D gene. Trimming took 3 bases from V and 3 from J, leaving 15 bases between them. Germline values: CDR1 ENHRY, CDR2 SYGVKD. The CDR3 contains 15 residues. The CDR3 loop is CAISDLQKVNYEQYF. The CDR3 DNA reads TGTGCCATCAGTGATCTACAGAAGGTCAACTACGAGCAGTACTTC.

This clonotype was picked up a small number of times. V usage is TRBV7-9 and J usage is TRBJ2-1; tentatively, D is TRBD1 or TRBD2 (5 bases each). The V and J ends lost 3 bases and 4 bases respectively, with 13 bases between them. This CDR3 contains 15 residues. Per the germline V gene, CDR1 is SEHNR and CDR2 is FQNEAQ (reference sequence). The CDR3 DNA sequence: TGTGCCAGCAGCTTGCTGGGACCTAGTTACAATGAGCAGTTCTTC. Translated: CASSLLGPSYNEQFF.

The table lists this clonotype with a few counts. The chain joins TRBV9 to TRBJ2-3; TRBD2 matches at 9 bases. The CDR3 totals 16 residues. The trim removed 0 bases at V and 4 bases at J, leaving 6 bases unmatched. The germline gives CDR1 SGDLS, CDR2 YYNGEE. The CDR3 DNA reads TGTGCCAGCAGCGTAGCCGCGGGAGGGCCCCCAGATACGCAGTATTTT. Its protein is CASSVAAGGPPDTQYF. Full variable domain (missing parts from reference TRBV9 and TRBJ2-3): DSGVTQTPKHLITATGQRVTLRCSPRSGDLSVYWYQQSLDQGLQFLIQYYNGEERAKGNILERFSAQQFPDLHSELNLSSLELGDSALYFCASSVAAGGPPDTQYFGPGTRLTVL.